This TCR beta chain comes out of a study of spatial heterogeneity in lung cancer. General study points: Expanded intratumoral alpha and beta TCR counts tracked tumor mutation counts. The numbers of ubiquitous and regional expanded TCRs correlated with ubiquitous and regional nonsynonymous mutations, respectively.

Each TCR cDNA molecule carried a unique molecular identifier. TCRdb re-called the 5' RACE reads through MiXCR, storing one row per CDR3 protein. In the table there are more than 15,000 distinct CDR3 sequences, more than 5.5% of which are singletons. This clonotype was detected once. Antigen: not known. Specified time point: sample taken at primary tumor resection. The authors sequenced whole RNA from tumor, nontumor lung or frozen PBMC without sorting. This CDR3 is built from 15 residues. V shed 6 bases and J shed 2 bases, with 17 bases lying between them. Germline V lookup: CDR1 WSHSY, CDR2 SAAADI. The sample consisted of lung tumor tissue, taken at surgery. This receptor was obtained from a female donor with early-stage non-small cell lung cancer. This rearrangement joins TRBV10-2 to TRBJ2-7; D may be TRBD1 (5 bases). DNA of the CDR3: TGCGCCAGCAGACAAACGACAGTCCCTCCCTACGAGCAGTACTTC. Protein sequence: CASRQTTVPPYEQYF.